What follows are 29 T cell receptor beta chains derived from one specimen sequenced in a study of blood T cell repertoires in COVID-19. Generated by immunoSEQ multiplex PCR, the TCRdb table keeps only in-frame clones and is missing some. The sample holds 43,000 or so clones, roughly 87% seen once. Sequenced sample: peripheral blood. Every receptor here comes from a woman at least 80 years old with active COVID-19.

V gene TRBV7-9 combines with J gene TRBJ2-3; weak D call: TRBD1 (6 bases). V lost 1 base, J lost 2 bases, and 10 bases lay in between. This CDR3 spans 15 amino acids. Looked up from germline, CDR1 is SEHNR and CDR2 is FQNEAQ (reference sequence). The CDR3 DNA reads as TGTGCCAGCAGCTTAGTGGGGGCATACACAGATACGCAGTATTTT. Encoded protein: CASSLVGAYTDTQYF. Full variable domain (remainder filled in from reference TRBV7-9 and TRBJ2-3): DTGVSQNPRHKITKRGQNVTFRCDPISEHNRLYWYRQTLGQGPEFLTYFQNEAQLEKSRLLSDRFSAERPKGSFSTLEIQRTEQGDSAMYLCASSLVGAYTDTQYFGPGTRLTVL.

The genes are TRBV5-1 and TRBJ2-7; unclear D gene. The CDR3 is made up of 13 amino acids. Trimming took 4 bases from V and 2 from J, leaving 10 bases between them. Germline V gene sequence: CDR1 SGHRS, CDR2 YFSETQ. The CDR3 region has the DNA TGCGCCAGCAGCCTGGACGGTGCCTACGAGCAGTACTTC. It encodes CASSLDGAYEQYF.

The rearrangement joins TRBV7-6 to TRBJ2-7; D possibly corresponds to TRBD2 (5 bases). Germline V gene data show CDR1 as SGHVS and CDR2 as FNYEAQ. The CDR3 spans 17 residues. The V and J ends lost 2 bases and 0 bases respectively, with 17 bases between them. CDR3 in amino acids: CASSLLWVGDSSYEQYF. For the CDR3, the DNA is TGTGCCAGCAGCTTACTATGGGTCGGGGATAGCTCCTACGAGCAGTACTTC.

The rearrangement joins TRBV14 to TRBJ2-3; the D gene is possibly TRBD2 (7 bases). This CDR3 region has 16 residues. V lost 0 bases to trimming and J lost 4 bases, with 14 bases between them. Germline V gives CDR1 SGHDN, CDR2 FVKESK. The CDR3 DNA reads TGTGCCAGCAGCCAAGATTGGGGGGGCCTTCCAGATACGCAGTATTTT. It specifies CASSQDWGGLPDTQYF.

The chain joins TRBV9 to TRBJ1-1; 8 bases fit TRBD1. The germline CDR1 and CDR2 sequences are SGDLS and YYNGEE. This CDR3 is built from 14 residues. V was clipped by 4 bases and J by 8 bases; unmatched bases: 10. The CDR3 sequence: CASSPWTGRGEAFF. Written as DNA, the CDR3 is TGTGCCAGCAGCCCCTGGACAGGGCGAGGGGAAGCTTTCTTT.

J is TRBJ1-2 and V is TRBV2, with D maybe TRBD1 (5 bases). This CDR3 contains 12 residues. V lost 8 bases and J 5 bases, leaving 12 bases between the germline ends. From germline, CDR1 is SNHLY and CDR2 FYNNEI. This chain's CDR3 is CASRGVGYGYTF. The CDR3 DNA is TGTGCCAGCCGGGGGGTAGGGTATGGCTACACCTTC.

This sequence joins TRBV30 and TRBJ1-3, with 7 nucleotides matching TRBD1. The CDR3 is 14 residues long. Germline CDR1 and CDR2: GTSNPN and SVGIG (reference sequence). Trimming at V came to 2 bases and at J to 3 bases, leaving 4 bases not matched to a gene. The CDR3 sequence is CAWSRGTVGNTIYF. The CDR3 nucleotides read TGTGCCTGGAGTAGGGGGACAGTTGGAAACACCATATATTTT.

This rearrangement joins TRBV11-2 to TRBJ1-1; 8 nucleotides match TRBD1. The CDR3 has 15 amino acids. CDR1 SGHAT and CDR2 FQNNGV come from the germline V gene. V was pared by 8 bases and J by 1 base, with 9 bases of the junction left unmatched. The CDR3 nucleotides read TGTGCCAGCGAAGATCTCGGGACAGGGAACACTGAAGCTTTCTTT. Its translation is CASEDLGTGNTEAFF.

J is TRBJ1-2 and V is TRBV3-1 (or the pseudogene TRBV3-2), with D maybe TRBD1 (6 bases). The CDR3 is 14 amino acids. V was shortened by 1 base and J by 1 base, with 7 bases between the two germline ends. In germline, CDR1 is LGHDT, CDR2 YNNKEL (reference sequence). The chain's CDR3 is CASSQGRGNYGYTF. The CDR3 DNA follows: TGTGCCAGCAGCCAAGGCAGGGGTAACTATGGCTACACCTTC.

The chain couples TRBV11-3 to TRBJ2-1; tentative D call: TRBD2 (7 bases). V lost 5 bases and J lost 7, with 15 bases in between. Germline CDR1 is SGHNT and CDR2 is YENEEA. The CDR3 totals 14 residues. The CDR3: CASSPGGGVNEQFF. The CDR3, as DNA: TGTGCCAGCAGCCCTGGGGGGGGCGTGAATGAGCAGTTCTTC.

The CDR3 sequence: CASKTGGMLSTQHF. CDR3 sequence (DNA): TGTGCCAGCAAGACCGGGGGAATGTTATCGACCCAGCATTTT. The V and J genes are TRBV6-6 and TRBJ1-5; weak D call: TRBD1 (5 bases). In germline, CDR1 is MNHNY, CDR2 SVGAGI (reference sequence). The CDR3 runs 14 residues. V dropped 7 bases and J dropped 11 bases, with 21 bases sitting between them.

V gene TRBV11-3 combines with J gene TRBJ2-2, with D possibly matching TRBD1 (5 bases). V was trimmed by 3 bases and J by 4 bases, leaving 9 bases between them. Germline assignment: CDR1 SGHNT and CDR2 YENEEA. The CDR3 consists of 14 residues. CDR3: CASSFARATGELFF. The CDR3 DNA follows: TGTGCCAGCAGCTTCGCCAGGGCCACCGGGGAGCTGTTTTTT. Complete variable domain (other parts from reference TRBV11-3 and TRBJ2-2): EAGVVQSPRYKIIEKKQPVAFWCNPISGHNTLYWYLQNLGQGPELLIRYENEEAVDDSQLPKDRFSAERLKGVDSTLKIQPAELGDSAVYLCASSFARATGELFFGEGSRLTVL.

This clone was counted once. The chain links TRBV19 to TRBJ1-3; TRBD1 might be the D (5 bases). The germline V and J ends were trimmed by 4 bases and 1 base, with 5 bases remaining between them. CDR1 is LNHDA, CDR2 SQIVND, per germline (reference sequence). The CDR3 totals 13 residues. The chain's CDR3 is CASSTGSGNTIYF. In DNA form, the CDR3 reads TGTGCCAGTAGTACAGGGTCTGGAAACACCATATATTTT. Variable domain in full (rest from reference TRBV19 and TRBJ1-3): DGGITQSPKYLFRKEGQNVTLSCEQNLNHDAMYWYRQDPGQGLRLIYYSQIVNDFQKGDIAEGYSVSREKKESFPLTVTSAQKNPTAFYLCASSTGSGNTIYFGEGSWLTVV.

CDR3 amino acids: CASSLAGQPQHF. Written as DNA, the CDR3 is TGTGCCAGCAGTTTGGCTGGCCAGCCCCAGCATTTT. The rearrangement joins TRBV12-3 or TRBV12-4 to TRBJ1-5; D not resolved. The CDR3 consists of 12 residues. Trimming removed 3 bases from V and 7 bases from J, with 7 bases in between.

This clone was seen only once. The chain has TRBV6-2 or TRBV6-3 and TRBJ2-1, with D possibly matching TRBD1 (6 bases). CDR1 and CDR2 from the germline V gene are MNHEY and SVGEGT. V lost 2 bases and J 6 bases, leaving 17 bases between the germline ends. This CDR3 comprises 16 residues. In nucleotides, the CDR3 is TGTGCCAGCAGTTACGTGCGGCAGGGGTTGTTCAATGAGCAGTTCTTC. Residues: CASSYVRQGLFNEQFF.

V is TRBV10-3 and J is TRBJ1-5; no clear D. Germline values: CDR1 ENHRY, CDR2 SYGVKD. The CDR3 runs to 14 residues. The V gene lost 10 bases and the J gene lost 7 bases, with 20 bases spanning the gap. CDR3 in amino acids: CATFPGIEGQPQHF. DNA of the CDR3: TGTGCCACTTTTCCAGGAATCGAAGGACAGCCCCAGCATTTT.

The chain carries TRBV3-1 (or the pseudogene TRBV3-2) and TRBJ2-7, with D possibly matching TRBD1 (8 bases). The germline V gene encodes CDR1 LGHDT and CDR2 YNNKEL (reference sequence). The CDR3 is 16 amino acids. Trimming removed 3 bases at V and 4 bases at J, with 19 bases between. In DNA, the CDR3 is TGTGCCAGCAGCCACCAAAGAGGACAGGGAGGGTACGAGCAGTACTTC. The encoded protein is CASSHQRGQGGYEQYF.

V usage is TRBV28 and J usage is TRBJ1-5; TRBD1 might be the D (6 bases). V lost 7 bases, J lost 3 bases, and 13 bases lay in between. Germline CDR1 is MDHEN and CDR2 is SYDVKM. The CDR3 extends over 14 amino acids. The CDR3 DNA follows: TGTGCCAGCATTCCGGGACAAGTCAATCAGCCCCAGCATTTT. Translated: CASIPGQVNQPQHF. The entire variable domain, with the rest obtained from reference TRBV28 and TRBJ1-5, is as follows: DVKVTQSSRYLVKRTGEKVFLECVQDMDHENMFWYRQDPGLGLRLIYFSYDVKMKEKGDIPEGYSVSREKKERFSLILESASTNQTSMYLCASIPGQVNQPQHFGDGTRLSIL.

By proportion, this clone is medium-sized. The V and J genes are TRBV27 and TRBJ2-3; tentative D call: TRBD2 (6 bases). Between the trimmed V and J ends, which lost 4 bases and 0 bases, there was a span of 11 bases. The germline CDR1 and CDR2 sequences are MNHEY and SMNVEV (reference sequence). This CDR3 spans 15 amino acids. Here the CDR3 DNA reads TGTGCCAGCAGTTACCTAGGGACTAGCACAGATACGCAGTATTTT. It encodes CASSYLGTSTDTQYF.

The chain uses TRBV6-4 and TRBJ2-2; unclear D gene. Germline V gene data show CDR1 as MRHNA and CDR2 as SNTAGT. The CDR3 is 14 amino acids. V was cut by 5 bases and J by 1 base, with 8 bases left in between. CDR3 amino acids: CASSLTMNTGELFF. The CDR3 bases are TGTGCCAGCAGTTTAACAATGAACACCGGGGAGCTGTTTTTT.

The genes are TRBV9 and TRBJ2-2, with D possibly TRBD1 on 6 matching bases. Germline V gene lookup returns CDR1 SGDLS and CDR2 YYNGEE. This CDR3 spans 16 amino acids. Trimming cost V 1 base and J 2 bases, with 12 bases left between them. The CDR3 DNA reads TGTGCCAGCAGCGTACCCAGGACAGTTAACACCGGGGAGCTGTTTTTT. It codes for CASSVPRTVNTGELFF.

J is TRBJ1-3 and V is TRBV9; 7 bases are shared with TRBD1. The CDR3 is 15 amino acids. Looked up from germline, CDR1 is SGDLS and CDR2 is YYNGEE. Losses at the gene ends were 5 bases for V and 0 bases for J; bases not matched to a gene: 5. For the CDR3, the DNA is TGTGCCAGCAGTGACCGACAGGGCTCTGGAAACACCATATATTTT. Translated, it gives CASSDRQGSGNTIYF.

The DNA for the CDR3 is TGCGCCAGCAGCCAAGGTCCAGGACTATCCGCGCCAGAGACCCAGTACTTC. Protein sequence: CASSQGPGLSAPETQYF. The chain uses TRBV4-3 and TRBJ2-5; D perhaps matches TRBD2 (6 bases). CDR3 length: 17 residues. Germline values: CDR1 LGHNA, CDR2 YSLEER. V lost 1 base and J 4 bases, leaving 19 bases between the germline ends.

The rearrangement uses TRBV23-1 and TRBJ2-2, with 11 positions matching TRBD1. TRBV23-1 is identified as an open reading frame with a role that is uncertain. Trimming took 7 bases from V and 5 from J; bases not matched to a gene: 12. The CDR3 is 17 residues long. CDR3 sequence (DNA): TGCGCCAGCATCCCGCTACCGGGACAGGGGGAGACCGGGGAGCTGTTTTTT. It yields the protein CASIPLPGQGETGELFF.

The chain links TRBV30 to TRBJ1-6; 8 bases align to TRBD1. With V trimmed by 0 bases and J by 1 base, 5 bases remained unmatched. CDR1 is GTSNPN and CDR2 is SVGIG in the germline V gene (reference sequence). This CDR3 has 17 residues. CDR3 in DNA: TGTGCCTGGAGTGTCAGGGGGCGCGGGTCCTATAATTCACCCCTCCACTTT. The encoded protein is CAWSVRGRGSYNSPLHF.

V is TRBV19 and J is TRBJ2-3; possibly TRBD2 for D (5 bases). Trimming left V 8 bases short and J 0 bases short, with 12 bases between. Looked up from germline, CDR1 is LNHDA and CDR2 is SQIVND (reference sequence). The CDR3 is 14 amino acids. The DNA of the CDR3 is TGTGCCAGTCAGGCTAGCCAAAGCACAGATACGCAGTATTTT. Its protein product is CASQASQSTDTQYF.

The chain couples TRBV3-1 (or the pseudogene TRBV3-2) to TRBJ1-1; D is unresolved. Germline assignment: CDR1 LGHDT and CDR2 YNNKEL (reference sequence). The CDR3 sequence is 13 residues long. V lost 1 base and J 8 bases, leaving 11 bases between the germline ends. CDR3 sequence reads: CASSQALPGEAFF. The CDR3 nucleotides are TGTGCCAGCAGCCAAGCGTTGCCGGGGGAAGCTTTCTTT.

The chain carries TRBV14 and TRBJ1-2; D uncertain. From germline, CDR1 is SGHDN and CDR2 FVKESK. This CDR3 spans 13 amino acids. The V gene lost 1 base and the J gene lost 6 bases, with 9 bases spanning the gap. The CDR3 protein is CASSQVQHHGYTF. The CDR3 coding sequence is TGTGCCAGCAGCCAAGTACAGCACCATGGCTACACCTTC.

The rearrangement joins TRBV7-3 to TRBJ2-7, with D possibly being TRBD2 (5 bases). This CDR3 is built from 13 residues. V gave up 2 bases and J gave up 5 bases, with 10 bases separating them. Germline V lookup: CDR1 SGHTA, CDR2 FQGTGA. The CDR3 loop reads CASSLGRGNEQYF. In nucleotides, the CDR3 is TGTGCCAGCAGCTTAGGCCGAGGGAACGAGCAGTACTTC.